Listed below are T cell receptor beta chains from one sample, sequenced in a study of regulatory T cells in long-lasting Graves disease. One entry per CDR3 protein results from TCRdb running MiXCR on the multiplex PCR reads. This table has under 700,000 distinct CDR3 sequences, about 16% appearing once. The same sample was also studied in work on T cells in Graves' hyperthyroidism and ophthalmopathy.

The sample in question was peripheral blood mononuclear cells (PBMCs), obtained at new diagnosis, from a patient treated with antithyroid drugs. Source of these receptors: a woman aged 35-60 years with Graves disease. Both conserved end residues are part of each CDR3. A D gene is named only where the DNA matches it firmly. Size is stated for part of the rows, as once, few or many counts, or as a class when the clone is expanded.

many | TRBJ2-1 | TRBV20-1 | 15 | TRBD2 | TGCAGTGCTAGAGATCGCCTAGCGGGGAGAGATGAGCAGTTCTTC | CSARDRLAGRDEQFF
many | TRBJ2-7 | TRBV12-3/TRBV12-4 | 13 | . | TGTGCCAGCAGCACGGGGGCAGCCTACGAGCAGTACTTC | CASSTGAAYEQYF
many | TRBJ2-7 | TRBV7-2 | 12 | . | TGTGCCAGCAGCCCGAACACCTACGAGCAGTACTTC | CASSPNTYEQYF
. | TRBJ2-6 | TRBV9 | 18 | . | TGTGCCAGCAGTTTGGGCCTGACATTCTCCTCTGGGGCCAACGTCCTGACTTTC | CASSLGLTFSSGANVLTF
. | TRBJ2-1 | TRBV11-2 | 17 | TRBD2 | TGTGCCAGCAGCTTAGATTTGAGCGGGGTAGCCCCCAATGAGCAGTTCTTC | CASSLDLSGVAPNEQFF
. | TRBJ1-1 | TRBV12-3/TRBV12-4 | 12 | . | TGTGCCAGCAGTCCCCCACGGGGAGAAGCTTTCTTT | CASSPPRGEAFF
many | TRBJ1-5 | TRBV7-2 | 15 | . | TGTGCCAGCAGCCCACCGACAGGTAGCAATCAGCCCCAGCATTTT | CASSPPTGSNQPQHF
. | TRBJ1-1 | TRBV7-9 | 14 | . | TGTGCCAGCAGCTTAGCAGGGGCAGGGGACATGGCTTTCTTT | CASSLAGAGDMAFF
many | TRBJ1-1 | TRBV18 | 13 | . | TGTGCCAGCTCCACTACGGAGGGCACTGAAGCTTTCTTT | CASSTTEGTEAFF
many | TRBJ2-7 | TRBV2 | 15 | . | TGTGCCAGCAGTGAAGAGCGAGGGGTTTCCTACGAGCAGTACTTC | CASSEERGVSYEQYF
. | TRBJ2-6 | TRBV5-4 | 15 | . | TGTGCCAGCAGCGTACCCATCTCTGGGGCCAACGTCCTGACTTTC | CASSVPISGANVLTF
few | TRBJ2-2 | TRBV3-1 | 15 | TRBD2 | TGTGCCAGCAGCCAAGATTTGGGAGGGAATGGGGAGCTGTTTTTT | CASSQDLGGNGELFF
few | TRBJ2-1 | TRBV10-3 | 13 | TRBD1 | TGTGCCATCAGAGGACAGGGCTACAATGAGCAGTTCTTC | CAIRGQGYNEQFF
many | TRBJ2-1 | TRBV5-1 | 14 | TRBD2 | TGCGCCAGCAAGAGCGGGGAAGCCTACAATGAGCAGTTCTTC | CASKSGEAYNEQFF
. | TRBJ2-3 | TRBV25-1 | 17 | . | TGTGCCAGCAGTGGATTAGTGGGGTTAAAACTTCCAGATACGCAGTATTTT | CASSGLVGLKLPDTQYF
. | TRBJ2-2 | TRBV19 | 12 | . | TGTGCCAGCGGGACACGGACCGGGGAGCTGTTTTTT | CASGTRTGELFF
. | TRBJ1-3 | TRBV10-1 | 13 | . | TGCGCCAGCAGTGAAGGGACCTCGAACACCATATATTTT | CASSEGTSNTIYF
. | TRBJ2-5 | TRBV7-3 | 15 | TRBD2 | TGTGCCAGCAGCTGGTCTAGCGGTCCGCAAGAGACCCAGTACTTC | CASSWSSGPQETQYF
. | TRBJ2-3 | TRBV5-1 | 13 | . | TGCGCCAGCAGCGATCTTTCAGGGGATACGCAGTATTTT | CASSDLSGDTQYF
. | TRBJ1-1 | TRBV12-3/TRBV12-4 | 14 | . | TGTGCCAGCAGTGACCTAGGACGGAACACTGAAGCTTTCTTT | CASSDLGRNTEAFF
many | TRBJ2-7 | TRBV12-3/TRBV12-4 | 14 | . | TGTGCCAGCAGTTTACGGTCGGTACCCTACGAGCAGTACTTC | CASSLRSVPYEQYF
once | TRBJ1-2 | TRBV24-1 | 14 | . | TGTGCCACCAGTGATTTTGGGACCAACTATGGCTACACCTTC | CATSDFGTNYGYTF
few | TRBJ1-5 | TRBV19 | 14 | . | TGTGCCAGTAGTAATCCAGGGTGGTATCAGCCCCAGCATTTT | CASSNPGWYQPQHF
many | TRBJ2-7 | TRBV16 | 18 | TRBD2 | TGTGCCAGCAGCCAATACGGGGGGGGTCCTTTTCGGGACTACGAGCAGTACTTC | CASSQYGGGPFRDYEQYF
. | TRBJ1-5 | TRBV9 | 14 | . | TGTGCCAGCAGTACCGGGACCCTCAATCAGCCCCAGCATTTT | CASSTGTLNQPQHF
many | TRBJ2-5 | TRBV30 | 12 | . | TGTGCCTGGAGTGTAGTGTCGGAGACCCAGTACTTC | CAWSVVSETQYF
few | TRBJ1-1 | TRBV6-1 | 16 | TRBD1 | TGTGCCAGCAGTGATTATCCCGGGACAGGGATTCCAAAAGCTTTCTTT | CASSDYPGTGIPKAFF
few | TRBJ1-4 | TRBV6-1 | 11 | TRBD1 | TGTGCCGCTACAGGGGAGCGCGAACTGTTTTTT | CAATGERELFF
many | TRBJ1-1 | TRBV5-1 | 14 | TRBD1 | TGCGCCAGCATGGATACAGGGGGAGGCACTGAAGCTTTCTTT | CASMDTGGGTEAFF
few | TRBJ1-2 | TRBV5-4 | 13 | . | TGTGCAACGGGCGGGGGGCGCGGCTATGGCTACACCTTC | CATGGGRGYGYTF
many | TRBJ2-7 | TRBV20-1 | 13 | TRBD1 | TGCAGTGCCGTACACAGGGGGCGGTGGGAGCAGTACTTC | CSAVHRGRWEQYF
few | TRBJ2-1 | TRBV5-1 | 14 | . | TGCGCCAGCAGCTCAGACGGAAACTACAATGAGCAGTTCTTC | CASSSDGNYNEQFF
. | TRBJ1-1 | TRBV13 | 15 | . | TGTGCCAGCAGCTTAGGCCTAAGTCCCGGGGCTGAAGCTTTCTTT | CASSLGLSPGAEAFF
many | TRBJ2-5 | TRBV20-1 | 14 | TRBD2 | TGCAGTGCTAGGGCCCCAGCGGGGAGGGAGACCCAGTACTTC | CSARAPAGRETQYF
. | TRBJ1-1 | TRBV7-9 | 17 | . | TGTGCCAGCAGCGAGAGGCGGGGGATCAAGAGAATACCTGAAGCTTTCTTT | CASSERRGIKRIPEAFF
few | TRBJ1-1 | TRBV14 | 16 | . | TGTGCCAGCAGCGACCAACTAAAGGGCAGGGGCACTGAAGCTTTCTTT | CASSDQLKGRGTEAFF
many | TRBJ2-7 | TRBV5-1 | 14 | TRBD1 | TGCGCCAGCAGCAGCCGGGACAGCCGCTACGAGCAGTACTTC | CASSSRDSRYEQYF
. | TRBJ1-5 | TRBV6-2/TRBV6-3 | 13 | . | TGTGCCAGCACGGGGGGAGTCAATCAGCCCCAGCATTTT | CASTGGVNQPQHF
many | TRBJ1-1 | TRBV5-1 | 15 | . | TGCGCCAGCAGCTTGGTGGAAGAAGGGCGGACTGAAGCTTTCTTT | CASSLVEEGRTEAFF
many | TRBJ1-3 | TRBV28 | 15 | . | TGTGCCAGCAGCCCCGAGGGTACCTCCGGGAACACCATATATTTT | CASSPEGTSGNTIYF
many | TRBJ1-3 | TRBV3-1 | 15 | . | TGTGCCAGCAGCCTTGACCCTAATAGAGGAAACACCATATATTTT | CASSLDPNRGNTIYF
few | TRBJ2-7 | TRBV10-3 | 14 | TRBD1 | TGTGCCATCGGATCCGCGGGACAGGCCTACGAGCAGTACTTC | CAIGSAGQAYEQYF
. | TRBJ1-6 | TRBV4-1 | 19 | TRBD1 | TGCGCCAGCAGCCAAGGTACCGGGACAGGGACCGGGGGGCATTCACCCCTCCACTTT | CASSQGTGTGTGGHSPLHF
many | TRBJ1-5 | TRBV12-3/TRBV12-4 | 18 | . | TGTGCCAGCAGTTTAGCGCTAATTAGGGGGGGAAGCAATCAGCCCCAGCATTTT | CASSLALIRGGSNQPQHF
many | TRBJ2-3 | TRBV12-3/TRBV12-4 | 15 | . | TGTGCCAGCAGTTTAGTAGGGGCAGGCACAGATACGCAGTATTTT | CASSLVGAGTDTQYF
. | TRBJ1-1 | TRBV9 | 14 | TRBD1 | TGTGCCAGCAGCGCATCAGGGGGGAACACTGAAGCTTTCTTT | CASSASGGNTEAFF
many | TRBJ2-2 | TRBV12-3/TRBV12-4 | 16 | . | TGTGCCAGCAGTTTAGCGCGAAGCTTGAACACCGGGGAGCTGTTTTTT | CASSLARSLNTGELFF
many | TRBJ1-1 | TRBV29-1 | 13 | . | TGCAGCGTTGAAGAAGACAAACAGACTGAAGCTTTCTTT | CSVEEDKQTEAFF
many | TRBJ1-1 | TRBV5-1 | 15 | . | TGCGCCAGCAGCTTTTCCTTCGGCGGTGCGACTGAAGCTTTCTTT | CASSFSFGGATEAFF
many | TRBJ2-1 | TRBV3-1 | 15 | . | TGTGCCAGCAGCCAAGGAACGGGGGCCTACAATGAGCAGTTCTTC | CASSQGTGAYNEQFF
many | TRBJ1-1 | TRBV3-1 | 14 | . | TGTGCCAGCAGCCAAGAATTGCGGACCACTGCAGCTTTCTTT | CASSQELRTTAAFF
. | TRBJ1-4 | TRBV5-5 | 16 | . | TGTGCCAGCAGCCAACTCGGCCTTGCAACTAATGAAAAACTGTTTTTT | CASSQLGLATNEKLFF
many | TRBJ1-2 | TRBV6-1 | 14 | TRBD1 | TGTGCCAGCAGTGAAGTCGACAGGGGATATGGCTACACCTTC | CASSEVDRGYGYTF
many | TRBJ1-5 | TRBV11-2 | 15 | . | TGTGCCAGCAGTCGCCAGGGGCTGCTTTTTTGGCCCCAGCATTTT | CASSRQGLLFWPQHF
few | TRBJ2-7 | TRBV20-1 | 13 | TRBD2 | TGCAGTGCACAAAGGACGGGAGGATACGAGCAGTACTTC | CSAQRTGGYEQYF
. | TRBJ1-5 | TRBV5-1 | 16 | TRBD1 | TGCGCCAGCAGCAAAACCGCCCGGGACAGGGACGTCTCCCAGCATTTT | CASSKTARDRDVSQHF
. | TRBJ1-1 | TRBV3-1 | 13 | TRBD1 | TGTGCCAGCAGTTTCAGGGGGCATGGTGAAGCTTTCTTT | CASSFRGHGEAFF
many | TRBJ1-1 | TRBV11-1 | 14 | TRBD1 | TGTGCCAGCAGCCGCGGACAGGTGTCTACTGAAGCTTTCTTT | CASSRGQVSTEAFF
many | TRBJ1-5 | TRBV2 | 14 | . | TGTGCCAGCAGTGTAGGGGGATTTAATCAGCCCCAGCATTTT | CASSVGGFNQPQHF